These 27 T cell receptor beta chains were sequenced from one sample in a study of blood T cell repertoires in COVID-19. TCRdb's table, derived via immunoSEQ multiplex PCR, lists solely in-frame clones and lacks some. The table shows approximately 260,000 clones, with around 90% occurring only once. Source material: peripheral blood. Receptor source: a woman aged 35 to 49 with acute or convalescent COVID-19.

The chain employs TRBV24-1 and TRBJ2-2; TRBD2 agrees at 7 bases. With V trimmed by 7 bases and J by 0 bases, 1 base remained unmatched. CDR3 length: 14 amino acids. Germline assignment: CDR1 KGHDR and CDR2 SFDVKD. CDR3 coding DNA: TGTGCCACCAGGGGGGGGGCGAACACCGGGGAGCTGTTTTTT. This codes for CATRGGANTGELFF.

The chain recombines TRBV12-3 or TRBV12-4 with TRBJ2-3; tentatively, D is TRBD2 (6 bases). The CDR3 is 13 amino acids. Trimming removed 5 bases from V and 3 bases from J, with 9 bases in between. CDR3 nucleotide sequence: TGTGCCAGCAGTATCCGGGGGACAGATACGCAGTATTTT. This encodes CASSIRGTDTQYF.

V and J are TRBV6-5 and TRBJ1-5; no reliable D call. The CDR3 has 15 amino acids. The germline V gene has CDR1 MNHEY and CDR2 SVGAGI. The V end was cut by 6 bases, the J end by 0 bases, with 12 bases between. The CDR3 reads CASRPVTYSNQPQHF. Here the CDR3 DNA reads TGTGCCAGCAGGCCGGTCACTTATAGCAATCAGCCCCAGCATTTT.

The chain links TRBV6-1 to TRBJ1-3; D call uncertain. Trimming stripped 3 bases from V and 0 bases from J, with 12 bases between. The CDR3 has 16 residues. Germline V gene data show CDR1 as MNHNS and CDR2 as SASEGT. The CDR3 is CASSDIAAGSGNTIYF. In DNA, the CDR3 is TGTGCCAGCAGTGATATAGCCGCGGGCTCTGGAAACACCATATATTTT.

The chain employs TRBV6-1 and TRBJ2-5, with 7 bases that match TRBD1. In germline, CDR1 is MNHNS, CDR2 SASEGT. This CDR3 comprises 16 residues. V shed 4 bases, J shed 5 bases, and the junction held 13 bases outside the gene matches. CDR3 region: CASSGRPGGLGETQYF. CDR3 nucleotides: TGTGCCAGCAGTGGCCGGCCAGGGGGTCTTGGGGAGACCCAGTACTTC.

The V call is TRBV7-2, the J call TRBJ2-7, with 9 bases lining up with TRBD2. J gave up 1 base and V 4 bases, and 8 bases lay outside the gene matches. The CDR3 runs to 16 residues. Germline CDR1 and CDR2: SGHTA and FQGNSA. The CDR3 DNA follows: TGTGCCAGCAGCTCCGTAGCGGGGGCATGGTCCTACGAGCAGTACGTC. Its translation is CASSSVAGAWSYEQYV.

The rearrangement uses TRBV19 and TRBJ2-3, with D possibly being TRBD1 (5 bases). The CDR3 has 15 amino acids. Trimming shortened V by 7 bases and J by 0 bases, and 14 bases separated the two germline ends. CDR1 is LNHDA, CDR2 SQIVND, per germline (reference sequence). CDR3 amino acids: CASMARRASTDTQYF. The CDR3 DNA reads TGTGCCAGTATGGCGCGCAGGGCTAGCACAGATACGCAGTATTTT.

Concerning this clone itself: The same CDR3 can be traced to other DNA sequences in this sample. This rearrangement joins TRBV4-2 to TRBJ2-2, with a possible D match to TRBD1 (6 bases). Per the germline V gene, CDR1 is LGHNA and CDR2 is YNFKEQ. The CDR3 has 16 amino acids. Trimming took 1 base from V and 7 from J, leaving 16 bases between them. As DNA, the CDR3 is TGTGCCAGCAGCCAAGGGAATGCAGGGGTGAGCGGGGAGCTGTTTTTT. Encoded protein: CASSQGNAGVSGELFF.

CDR3 coding DNA: TGTGCCATCAGTGAGGGGTCAGGGGTAAACTATGGCTACACCTTC. Protein product: CAISEGSGVNYGYTF. The rearrangement joins TRBV10-3 to TRBJ1-2; tentatively, D is TRBD1 (6 bases). Germline V gives CDR1 ENHRY, CDR2 SYGVKD. V lost 2 bases to trimming and J lost 2 bases, with 12 bases between them. The CDR3 consists of 15 residues.

The chain uses TRBV30 and TRBJ2-5; D not resolved. Germline assignment: CDR1 GTSNPN and CDR2 SVGIG (reference sequence). The CDR3 consists of 11 residues. V was shortened by 0 bases and J by 5 bases, with 4 bases between the two germline ends. CDR3: CAWSVSETQYF. The DNA of the CDR3 is TGTGCCTGGAGTGTCTCGGAGACCCAGTACTTC. Supplemented by reference TRBV30 and TRBJ2-5, the full variable domain reads SQTIHQWPATLVQPVGSPLSLECTVEGTSNPNLYWYRQAAGRGLQLLFYSVGIGQISSEVPQNLSASRPQDRQFILSSKKLLLSDSGFYLCAWSVSETQYFGPGTRLLVL.

The CDR3 here is CASSQRGAYANEQFF. CDR3 DNA: TGTGCCAGCAGCCAACGGGGGGCATACGCCAATGAGCAGTTCTTC. V gene TRBV5-4 combines with J gene TRBJ2-1, with TRBD2 as a possible D gene (7 bases). Trimming took 4 bases from V and 6 from J, leaving 17 bases between them. The CDR3 has 15 residues. The germline V gene has CDR1 SGHNT and CDR2 YYREEE (reference sequence).

This chain uses TRBV18 with TRBJ2-3; no reliable D call. Trimming left V 4 bases short and J 4 bases short, with 12 bases between. This CDR3 is 14 amino acids long. CDR1 is KGHSH, CDR2 LQKENI, per germline. Written as DNA, the CDR3 is TGTGCCAGCTCACAAATAGACATCCCAGATACGCAGTATTTT. Protein: CASSQIDIPDTQYF.

This chain links TRBV9 with TRBJ2-3; 12 bases match TRBD2. The CDR3 extends over 15 amino acids. The germline CDR1 and CDR2 sequences are SGDLS and YYNGEE. Losses at the gene ends were 4 bases for V and 5 bases for J; bases not matched to a gene: 5. The chain's CDR3 is CASSPSGGAGDTQYF. Written as DNA, the CDR3 is TGTGCCAGCAGCCCTAGCGGGGGGGCTGGAGATACGCAGTATTTT.

The chain employs TRBV5-8 and TRBJ1-2, with D possibly being TRBD1 (6 bases). V was pared by 5 bases and J by 5 bases, with 19 bases between. This CDR3 comprises 15 residues. CDR1 and CDR2 (germline): SGHTS, YDEGEE. CDR3 sequence reads: CASSHRVLRIYGYTF. DNA of the CDR3: TGTGCCAGCAGTCACAGGGTGCTCAGGATTTATGGCTACACCTTC.

J is TRBJ1-3 and V is TRBV7-9; D gene uncertain. The CDR3 extends over 15 amino acids. Trimming pared 3 bases from V and 3 bases from J, leaving 12 bases between. The germline CDR1 and CDR2 sequences are SEHNR and FQNEAQ (reference sequence). DNA of the CDR3: TGTGCCAGCAGCTTCTCCCTCGGAGATGGAAACACCATATATTTT. Translation: CASSFSLGDGNTIYF.

This sequence joins TRBV18 and TRBJ1-6; TRBD1 aligns across 11 bases. CDR1 is KGHSH and CDR2 is LQKENI in the germline V gene. The CDR3 totals 14 residues. Germline trimming cut 6 bases from V and 10 bases from J; bases unmatched to any gene: 5. CDR3 sequence: CASSPGTGGSPLHF. DNA of the CDR3: TGTGCCAGCTCGCCCGGGACAGGGGGGTCACCCCTCCACTTT.

This sequence joins TRBV2 and TRBJ2-5; possible D gene TRBD1, 7 bases. The CDR3 runs 14 residues. Germline loops: CDR1 SNHLY, CDR2 FYNNEI. Trimming stripped 3 bases from V and 1 base from J, with 9 bases between. CDR3 nucleotides: TGTGCCAGCAGTGATCAGGGGGGCCAAGAGACCCAGTACTTC. Its translation is CASSDQGGQETQYF.

The genes are TRBV18 and TRBJ1-1; D unresolved. The V and J ends lost 1 base and 1 base respectively, with 7 bases between them. The CDR3 totals 14 residues. In germline, CDR1 is KGHSH, CDR2 LQKENI. The CDR3 DNA reads TGTGCCAGCTCACCACTGGCGGGGAACACTGAAGCTTTCTTT. It encodes CASSPLAGNTEAFF.

The chain combines TRBV5-1 with TRBJ2-2; weak D call: TRBD1 (6 bases). With 2 bases removed from V and 5 bases from J, the gap between germline ends came to 10 bases. CDR1 and CDR2 (germline): SGHRS, YFSETQ. This CDR3 has 14 residues. CDR3 coding DNA: TGCGCCAGCAGCTTTGGGGGCAGGACCGGGGAGCTGTTTTTT. This sequence encodes CASSFGGRTGELFF.

The chain is built from TRBV12-5 and TRBJ1-2; 9 bases align to TRBD1. The ends lost 2 bases at V and 8 bases at J; junction bases unmatched: 6. This CDR3 comprises 14 residues. The V gene's germline CDR1 is LGHNT and CDR2 FRNRAP. The CDR3 is CASGLYPGQGGYTF. DNA of the CDR3: TGTGCTAGTGGTTTGTACCCAGGACAGGGGGGCTACACCTTC.

The chain joins TRBV7-3 to TRBJ2-1; 7 bases agree with TRBD2. The CDR3 has 15 amino acids. Trimming at V came to 0 bases and at J to 4 bases, leaving 3 bases not matched to a gene. Germline V gives CDR1 SGHTA, CDR2 FQGTGA. This chain's CDR3 is CASSLTREGYNEQFF. CDR3 bases: TGTGCCAGCAGCTTAACCAGGGAGGGGTACAATGAGCAGTTCTTC.

The CDR3 region is CASSYSRPGGSPLHF. In DNA form, the CDR3 reads TGTGCCAGCAGTTATTCGAGGCCAGGGGGTTCACCCCTCCACTTT. The chain couples TRBV27 to TRBJ1-6, with 7 bases matching TRBD1. J lost 9 bases, V lost 4 bases, and 9 bases had no gene match. Germline-derived CDR1 and CDR2 are MNHEY and SMNVEV (reference sequence). The CDR3 is 15 residues long.

CDR3 nucleotides: TGTGCCAGCAGCACCGGACAGTGGACGGTCACTGAAGCTTTCTTT. This gives the protein CASSTGQWTVTEAFF. V and J are TRBV11-2 and TRBJ1-1, with D possibly TRBD1 on 6 matching bases. CDR1 is SGHAT and CDR2 is FQNNGV in the germline V gene. The CDR3 is made up of 15 amino acids. V gave up 5 bases and J gave up 4 bases, with 17 bases separating them. The complete variable domain, with remaining parts taken from reference TRBV11-2 and TRBJ1-1, reads EAGVAQSPRYKIIEKRQSVAFWCNPISGHATLYWYQQILGQGPKLLIQFQNNGVVDDSQLPKDRFSAERLKGVDSTLKIQPAKLEDSAVYLCASSTGQWTVTEAFFGQGTRLTVV.

This clone was observed a handful of times. V is TRBV6-5 and J is TRBJ1-2; maybe TRBD1 (6 bases). The CDR3 is made up of 15 amino acids. The germline V gene has CDR1 MNHEY and CDR2 SVGAGI. V shed 7 bases and J shed 0 bases, with 15 bases lying between them. CDR3 region: CASTVQGRANYGYTF. The CDR3 region has the DNA TGTGCCAGCACGGTACAGGGTAGAGCTAACTATGGCTACACCTTC.

J is TRBJ1-4 and V is TRBV4-2; 7 positions match TRBD1. The CDR3 covers 18 residues. Germline CDR1 is LGHNA and CDR2 is YNFKEQ. V shed 3 bases, J shed 7 bases, and the junction held 17 bases outside the gene matches. The CDR3 DNA reads TGTGCCAGCAGCCAGCCTCCGGGACAGAGAGGAGGGGGTGAAAAACTGTTTTTT. Translated, it gives CASSQPPGQRGGGEKLFF.

This rearrangement joins TRBV9 to TRBJ2-3; 8 nucleotides match TRBD2. This CDR3 has 16 amino acids. From germline, CDR1 is SGDLS and CDR2 YYNGEE. The V and J ends lost 4 bases and 3 bases, in that order; junction bases with no gene match: 10. CDR3 residues: CASSREGRVRTDTQYF. Written as DNA, the CDR3 is TGTGCCAGCAGCCGGGAGGGGCGAGTGAGGACAGATACGCAGTATTTT.

The sample holds many counts of this clone. This chain connects TRBV11-3 to TRBJ2-3, with 13 positions matching TRBD2. The CDR3 sequence is 16 residues long. Germline loops: CDR1 SGHNT, CDR2 YENEEA. The junction had 8 bases not matched to a gene; V was cut back by 5 bases and J by 6 bases. The CDR3 region has the DNA TGTGCCAGCAGCCCGGGACTAGCGGGGCGCGGCGATACGCAGTATTTT. Translating it yields CASSPGLAGRGDTQYF. Supplemented by reference TRBV11-3 and TRBJ2-3, the full variable domain reads EAGVVQSPRYKIIEKKQPVAFWCNPISGHNTLYWYLQNLGQGPELLIRYENEEAVDDSQLPKDRFSAERLKGVDSTLKIQPAELGDSAVYLCASSPGLAGRGDTQYFGPGTRLTVL.